This TCR beta chain is from a study of cytomegalovirus exposure and HLA in healthy donors. Study-wide points: Versus the approximately 700-donor mean, an Asian-associated ancestry cluster reportedly showed fewer N-insertions in a later analysis. Most of the TCR beta V segments (in an earlier analysis) were productive either about 87% or about 30% of the time. TRBV6-2, TRBV6-3 and other indistinguishable V segments were excluded.

Notes on this clone: The antigen remains unidentified.

Germline trimming cut 4 bases from V and 0 bases from J; bases unmatched to any gene: 2. The CDR3 runs to 14 residues. Germline CDR1 is MNHNS and CDR2 is SASEGT. The PCR made use of 60 Vbeta and 13 Jbeta primers. The repertoire was sequenced with immunoSEQ multiplex PCR; TCRdb's copy has only in-frame clones and lacks some. The sample contains about 70,000 clones, about nine tenths of which appear only once. V and J are TRBV6-1 and TRBJ2-7; TRBD1 agrees at 8 bases. What was sequenced was PBMCs. The TCR was taken from a woman aged 30 to 39 in good health and CMV-seronegative. CDR3 nucleotide sequence: TGTGCCAGCAGTGTGGACAGGGCCTCCTACGAGCAGTACTTC. This gives the protein CASSVDRASYEQYF.